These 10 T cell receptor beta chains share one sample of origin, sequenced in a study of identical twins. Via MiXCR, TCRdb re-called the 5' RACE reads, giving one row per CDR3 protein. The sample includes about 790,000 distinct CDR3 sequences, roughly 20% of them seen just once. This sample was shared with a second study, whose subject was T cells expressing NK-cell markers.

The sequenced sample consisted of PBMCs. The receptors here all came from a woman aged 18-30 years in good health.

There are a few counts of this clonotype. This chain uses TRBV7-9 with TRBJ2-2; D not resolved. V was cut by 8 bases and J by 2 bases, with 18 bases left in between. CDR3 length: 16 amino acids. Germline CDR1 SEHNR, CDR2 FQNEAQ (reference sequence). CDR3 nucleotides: TGTGCCAGCCCCACCACCAGGCGGATTAACACCGGGGAGCTGTTTTTT. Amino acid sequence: CASPTTRRINTGELFF. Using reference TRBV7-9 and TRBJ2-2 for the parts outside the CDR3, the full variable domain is DTGVSQNPRHKITKRGQNVTFRCDPISEHNRLYWYRQTLGQGPEFLTYFQNEAQLEKSRLLSDRFSAERPKGSFSTLEIQRTEQGDSAMYLCASPTTRRINTGELFFGEGSRLTVL.

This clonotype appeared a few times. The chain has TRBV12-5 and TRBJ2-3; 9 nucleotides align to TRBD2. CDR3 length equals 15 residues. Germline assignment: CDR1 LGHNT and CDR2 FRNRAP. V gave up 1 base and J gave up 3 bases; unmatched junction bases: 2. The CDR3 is CASGLGRGGTDTQYF. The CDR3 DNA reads TGTGCTAGTGGTTTGGGGCGGGGGGGTACAGATACGCAGTATTTT.

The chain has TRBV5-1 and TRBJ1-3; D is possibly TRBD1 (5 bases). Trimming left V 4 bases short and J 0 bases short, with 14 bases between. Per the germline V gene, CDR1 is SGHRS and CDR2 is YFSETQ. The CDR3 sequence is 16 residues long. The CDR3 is CASSPQVGLSGNTIYF. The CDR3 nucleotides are TGCGCCAGCAGCCCACAGGTCGGGCTCTCTGGAAACACCATATATTTT.

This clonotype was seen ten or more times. CDR3 in DNA: TGTGCAATCAGGGAAGGTTACACTGAAGCTTTCTTT. Residues: CAIREGYTEAFF. The chain recombines TRBV6-1 with TRBJ1-1; possibly TRBD1 for D (5 bases). The CDR3 contains 12 residues. In germline, CDR1 is MNHNS, CDR2 SASEGT.

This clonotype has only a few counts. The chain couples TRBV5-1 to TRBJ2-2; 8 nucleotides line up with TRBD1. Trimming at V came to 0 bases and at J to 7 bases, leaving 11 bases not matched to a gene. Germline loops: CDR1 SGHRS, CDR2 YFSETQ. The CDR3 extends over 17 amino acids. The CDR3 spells CASSLEETGAAYGELFF. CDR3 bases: TGCGCCAGCAGCTTGGAAGAGACAGGGGCGGCGTACGGGGAGCTGTTTTTT.

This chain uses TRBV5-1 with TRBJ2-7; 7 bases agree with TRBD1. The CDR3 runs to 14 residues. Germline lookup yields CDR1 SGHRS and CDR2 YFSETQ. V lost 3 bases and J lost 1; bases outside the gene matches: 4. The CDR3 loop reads CASSWETGSYEQYF. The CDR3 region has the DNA TGCGCCAGCAGCTGGGAGACAGGGTCCTACGAGCAGTACTTC.

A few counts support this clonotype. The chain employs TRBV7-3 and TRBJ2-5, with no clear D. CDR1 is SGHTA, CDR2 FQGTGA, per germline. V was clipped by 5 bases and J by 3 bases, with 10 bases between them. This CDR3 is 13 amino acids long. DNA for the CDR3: TGTGCCAGCAGCCAATCCAAGGAAGAGACCCAGTACTTC. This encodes CASSQSKEETQYF.

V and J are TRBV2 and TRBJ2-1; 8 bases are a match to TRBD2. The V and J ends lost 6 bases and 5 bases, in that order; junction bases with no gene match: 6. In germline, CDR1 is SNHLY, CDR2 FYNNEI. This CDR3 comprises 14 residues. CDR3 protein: CASRGTRRDNEQFF. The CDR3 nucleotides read TGTGCCAGCAGAGGGACTAGGCGAGACAATGAGCAGTTCTTC.

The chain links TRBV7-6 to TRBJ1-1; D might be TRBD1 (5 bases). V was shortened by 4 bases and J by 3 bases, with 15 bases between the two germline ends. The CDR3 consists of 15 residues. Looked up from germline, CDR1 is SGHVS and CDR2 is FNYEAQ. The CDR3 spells CASSSHGGGYTEAFF. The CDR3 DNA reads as TGTGCCAGCAGCTCACATGGGGGAGGGTACACTGAAGCTTTCTTT.

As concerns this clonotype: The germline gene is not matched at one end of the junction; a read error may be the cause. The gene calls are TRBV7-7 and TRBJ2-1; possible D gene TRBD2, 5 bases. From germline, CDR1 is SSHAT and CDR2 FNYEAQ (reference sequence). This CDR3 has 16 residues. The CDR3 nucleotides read TGTGCTAGCAGCTTAGCGCCTAGCCTTTCCTACAATGAGCAGTTCTTC. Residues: CASSLAPSLSYNEQFF.